This T cell receptor beta chain was documented in a study of blood T cell repertoires in COVID-19. Germline CDR1 and CDR2: SEHNR and FQNEAQ (reference sequence). This CDR3 contains 12 residues. Trimming stripped 4 bases from V and 3 bases from J, with 3 bases between. Clones were read by immunoSEQ multiplex PCR, and TCRdb kept only the in-frame ones, dropping some. The repertoire holds about 240,000 clones, with around 80% as singletons. Sequences were obtained from peripheral blood. The sequence was collected from a young woman with acute or convalescent COVID-19. This sequence joins TRBV7-9 and TRBJ2-2, with D hard to call. CDR3 in DNA: TGTGCCAGCAGCTCGGACACCGGGGAGCTGTTTTTT. Protein: CASSSDTGELFF.